This paragraph covers one T cell receptor (beta chain) sequence. Its antigen is not known. This record belongs to a study of T cells after yellow fever vaccination. Whole-study results and caveats: Booster sampling recovered most clones from primary vaccination (under 97% CD4, 88% CD8). High-abundance clonotypes from the bulk population could contaminate FACS-sorted repertoires. Only a small proportion of the clonotypes turned up in both the CD4 and the CD8 compartments, likely arising from convergent recombination.

In TCRdb, the 5' RACE reads were re-called with MiXCR into one record per CDR3 protein. The table lists some 350,000 distinct CDR3 sequences, more than 8.5% of them singletons. The CDR3 totals 14 residues. The V gene lost 2 bases and the J gene lost 7 bases, with 15 bases spanning the gap. Germline V gene sequence: CDR1 SGHNT, CDR2 YYREEE (reference sequence). Sequenced here: PBMCs, sampled on the day of the first yellow fever vaccination. The rearrangement uses TRBV5-4 and TRBJ1-2, with a possible D match to TRBD1 (5 bases). This sequence originates from a man between 18 and 29 years old who received the YFV17D yellow fever vaccine. CDR3 residues: CASSFGEGSGGYTF. The CDR3 nucleotides are TGTGCCAGCAGCTTCGGCGAGGGGAGCGGTGGCTACACCTTC.